This record covers a single T cell receptor (beta chain). Its antigen is still unknown. Lactation, pregnancy, other autoimmune disease or uncontrolled infection led to exclusion of patients. This entry comes from a study of T cells in Graves' hyperthyroidism and ophthalmopathy. Points from the study as a whole: Expanded thyroid clonotypes (above 0.001) were mostly also found in blood.

The germline gives CDR1 MGHRA, CDR2 YSYEKL. Germline trimming cut 0 bases from V and 2 bases from J; bases unmatched to any gene: 4. This CDR3 is 16 amino acids long. RNA transcripts provided the source from which TCR beta CDR3 regions were amplified. HTBI primers were used for first-round RT-PCR of the TCR CDR3. TCRdb processed the multiplex PCR reads anew with MiXCR; each CDR3 protein has one entry. The repertoire consists of over 450,000 distinct CDR3 sequences, with approximately 15% occurring once and the leading ten covering 15% to 20%. This clonotype was obtained from a young woman with Graves' hyperthyroidism. The rearrangement joins TRBV4-1 to TRBJ2-3; 8 positions agree with TRBD2. Sequencing was performed on blood. CDR3 in DNA: TGCGCCAGCAGCCAAGATCCTAGCGGGTTCACAGATACGCAGTATTTT. Translating it yields CASSQDPSGFTDTQYF.